The sequence of this T cell receptor beta chain was determined in a study of blood T cells in healthy people across ages. Primed by a sample-barcoded 5' primer and a J-beta primer mix, a second PCR proceeded for about 7 to 12 cycles. MiXCR, applied by TCRdb to the 5' RACE reads, yields one record per CDR3 protein. The repertoire includes fewer than 2 million distinct CDR3 sequences, 39% of them detected once, and 20% to 25% sits in the top ten. Total RNA extraction produced at least 5.5 micrograms (per sample) for the study. This clonotype has more than one count but fewer than ten. The CDR3 is 14 residues long. With 2 bases removed from V and 6 bases from J, the gap between germline ends came to 15 bases. Germline-derived CDR1 and CDR2 are DFQATT and SNEGSKA (reference sequence).

This sequence originates from a human donor in good health. Sequenced: blood. The chain links TRBV20-1 to TRBJ2-3; D is ambiguous. Here the CDR3 reads CSARSLGTADTQYF. The DNA for the CDR3 is TGCAGTGCTAGATCCTTGGGCACGGCGGATACGCAGTATTTT.